The rows below give T cell receptor beta chains drawn from one sample of a study of blood T cell repertoires in COVID-19. Clones were sequenced by immunoSEQ multiplex PCR, and TCRdb holds only the in-frame ones, with some missing. The repertoire holds a few hundred thousand clones, with approximately 85% as singletons. The sample was peripheral blood. These receptors came from a man aged 45-60 years with active or convalescent COVID-19. Both conserved end residues are part of each CDR3. D genes are given only for firm matches. For some rows the clone size is stated as once, few or many, or as a class when expanded; others skip it.

TRBV11-1	TRBJ2-3	.	TRBD1	TGTGCCAGCAGTTTCGGGACAGGGCGCACAGATACGCAGTATTTT	CASSFGTGRTDTQYF
TRBV3-1/TRBV3-2	TRBJ1-5	.	.	TGTGCCAGCAGCCCCAGCCTAGTTCAGCCCCAGCATTTT	CASSPSLVQPQHF
TRBV5-5	TRBJ1-5	once	TRBD1	TGTGCCAGCAGCCCCGGACAGGGGGCCCTAGGCTGGCATTTT	CASSPGQGALGWHF
TRBV6-5	TRBJ2-7	.	.	TGTGCCAGCAGGGGGGCGAGGGGCGAGCAGTACTTC	CASRGARGEQYF
TRBV6-5	TRBJ2-5	.	.	TGTGCCAGCCGAACCTTGACACATACACCAGAGACCCAGTACTTC	CASRTLTHTPETQYF
TRBV27	TRBJ2-3	.	TRBD2	TGTGCCAGCAGTTCAGTGACTAGCGGGGGAGATACGCAGTATTTT	CASSSVTSGGDTQYF
TRBV7-7	TRBJ2-1	many	.	TGTGCCAGCACCTTTGCGGGGGCAGCGATGAATGAGCAGTTCTTC	CASTFAGAAMNEQFF
TRBV30	TRBJ2-5	.	TRBD2	TGTGCCTGGTGCTCACGCGGGACTAGCTGGGAGACCCAGTACTTC	CAWCSRGTSWETQYF
TRBV19	TRBJ2-2	.	TRBD2	TGTGCCAGTAGTCGATCGATGACTAGCGGGAGCACCGGGGAGCTGTTTTTT	CASSRSMTSGSTGELFF
TRBV5-4	TRBJ2-3	.	TRBD2	TGTGCCAGCAGGATAAAGACTAGCGCTTCCACAGATACGCAGTATTTT	CASRIKTSASTDTQYF
TRBV6-2/TRBV6-3	TRBJ2-1	.	.	TGTGCCAGCAGTTACGGGTCAGCGGTTGAGCAGTTCTTC	CASSYGSAVEQFF
TRBV3-1/TRBV3-2	TRBJ2-2	.	.	TGTGCCAGCAGCCATGCCGCGGGTACCGGGGAGCTGTTTTTT	CASSHAAGTGELFF
TRBV6-2/TRBV6-3	TRBJ1-4	.	.	TGTGCCAGCAGTGATTGGGGGGCAACTAATGAAAAACTGTTTTTT	CASSDWGATNEKLFF
TRBV5-1	TRBJ1-1	.	TRBD1	TGCGCCAGCACCCTCGGACAGGACACTGAAGCTTTCTTT	CASTLGQDTEAFF
TRBV15	TRBJ1-2	.	.	TGTGCCACCAGCAGAGATCGACAGGCTGCCGGCTACACCTTC	CATSRDRQAAGYTF
TRBV12-3/TRBV12-4	TRBJ1-2	.	.	TGTGCCACTACGGCTGAAGGATCGGGTGGCTACACCTTC	CATTAEGSGGYTF
TRBV18	TRBJ1-5	.	TRBD1	TGTGCCAGCTCACGGGACAGGGGAGAGCCCCAGCATTTT	CASSRDRGEPQHF
TRBV18	TRBJ2-7	.	.	TGTGCCAGCTCACCAGGCAGGGCAGACGAGCAGTACTTC	CASSPGRADEQYF
TRBV27	TRBJ1-2	.	.	TGTGCCAGCAGCAGACAACCGGACAGATTTAACTATGGCTACACCTTC	CASSRQPDRFNYGYTF
TRBV28	TRBJ1-1	.	.	TGTGCCAGCAGGACCAGCGGGTTGAACACTGAAGCTTTCTTT	CASRTSGLNTEAFF
TRBV7-9	TRBJ2-2	.	.	TGTGCCAGCAGCCCGGCCCCAGTATCAGGCACCGGGGAGCTGTTTTTT	CASSPAPVSGTGELFF
TRBV19	TRBJ2-7	.	.	TGTGCCAGTGGCGTGGGTCTGGGCCCCTACGAGCAGTACTTC	CASGVGLGPYEQYF
TRBV7-9	TRBJ1-3	.	TRBD1	TGTGCCAGCAGCCTGGACAGGAGCAAAAACACCATATATTTT	CASSLDRSKNTIYF
TRBV20-1	TRBJ2-7	.	.	TGCAGTGCTAGTCATCCGGGGGACAGTCGCGAGCAGTACTTC	CSASHPGDSREQYF
TRBV6-5	TRBJ2-7	.	.	TGTGCCAGCAGCAAGCTATCCTACGAGCAGTACTTC	CASSKLSYEQYF
TRBV6-1	TRBJ1-5	.	TRBD1	TGTGCCAGCAGTGAAGCTTGGACAGGGACCCATCAGCCCCAGCATTTT	CASSEAWTGTHQPQHF
TRBV10-2	TRBJ2-3	.	TRBD1	TGCGCCAGCAGAGCCGGGACAGGGAGGGCTACGCAGTATTTT	CASRAGTGRATQYF
TRBV19	TRBJ1-6	.	TRBD1	TGTGCCAGTAGTACAGCCGGGACAGCCAATTCACCCCTCCACTTT	CASSTAGTANSPLHF
TRBV5-1	TRBJ2-7	.	TRBD2	TGCGCCAGCAGATTGGGACTAGCGGAGACCTACGAGCAGTACTTC	CASRLGLAETYEQYF
TRBV3-1/TRBV3-2	TRBJ2-3	.	.	TGTGCCAGCAGCCAAATCGGCGGGAAGGGAGATACGCAGTATTTT	CASSQIGGKGDTQYF
TRBV9	TRBJ2-1	once	.	TGTGCCAGCAGCGTAGGGGTCCCTATAGCCCGAAGCTCCTACAATGAGCAGTTCTTC	CASSVGVPIARSSYNEQFF
TRBV19	TRBJ2-1	.	TRBD2	TGTGCCAGTAGTATCCTCGAGGGGGGCGGGAGGGCCATTGAGCAGTTCTTC	CASSILEGGGRAIEQFF
TRBV5-4	TRBJ2-2	few	TRBD2	TGTGCCAGCAGCCCCCCTGGCGGGAGAAACACCGGGGAGCTGTTTTTT	CASSPPGGRNTGELFF
TRBV7-9	TRBJ2-4	.	.	TGTGCCAGCAGCTTAGGGACAGTAAACATTCAGTACTTC	CASSLGTVNIQYF
TRBV5-1	TRBJ2-7	.	.	TGCGCCAGCAGCGTACAGGGTGCCTACGAGCAGTACTTC	CASSVQGAYEQYF
TRBV28	TRBJ1-4	once	.	TGTGCCAGCAGTTTATTAATGATGACAAAAGAAAAACTGTTTTTT	CASSLLMMTKEKLFF
TRBV5-1	TRBJ1-1	.	.	TGCGCCAGCACCGACAACCCCTCCCTTGGAGCTTTCTTT	CASTDNPSLGAFF
TRBV5-5	TRBJ2-2	few	.	TGTGCCAGCAGCTCGGGACGGGAGTTCACCGGGGAGCTGTTTTTT	CASSSGREFTGELFF
TRBV7-9	TRBJ2-2	.	TRBD2	TGTGCCAGCAGCTTACCTGGGACTAGCGCAACCGGGGAGCTGTTTTTT	CASSLPGTSATGELFF